The entry below gives a single T cell receptor beta chain sequence along with its context. The record originates from a study of CD8 T cells in Susac syndrome. An input of about 0.5 to 1 ug of RNA was subjected to reverse transcription using random hexamers. TCRdb redid the calling of the immunoSEQ multiplex PCR reads with MiXCR, one entry per CDR3 protein. The sample shows around 270,000 distinct CDR3 sequences, 70% to 90% of them seen only once. Sequencing of TCR beta was performed on blood CD8+ T cells and on blood CD4+ T cells. CDR1 and CDR2 from the germline V gene are SGHRS and YFSETQ. V lost 5 bases, J lost 3 bases, and 21 bases lay in between. CDR3 length: 16 amino acids.

Sequenced input: CD8+ T cells from PBMCs. This sequence was found in a human donor with multiple sclerosis. The rearrangement uses TRBV5-1 and TRBJ2-7; D possibly corresponds to TRBD2 (6 bases). In DNA form, the CDR3 reads TGCGCCAGCAGAGACCGGGACTCCGAACGATTCTACGAGCAGTACTTC. Protein product: CASRDRDSERFYEQYF.